Listed below are T cell receptor beta chains from one sample, sequenced in a study of OX40 agonist ivuxolimab in advanced cancers. Produced via immunoSEQ multiplex PCR; TCRdb's table is partial and in-frame only. The table records 80,000 to 95,000 clones, approximately 91% of them present only once. Sequencing used CD4+ or CD8+ T cells sorted from blood, obtained in a trial of the OX40 agonist ivuxolimab. The receptor set was obtained from an adult with an advanced solid tumor such as melanoma, head and neck, liver or kidney cancer. The CDR3 runs from the conserved cysteine through the conserved F or W. D genes are given only for firm matches. The size field is filled for only some rows; it gives once, few, many or a size class.

clone_size: -
v_call: TRBV9
j_call: TRBJ1-2
d_call: TRBD1
cdr3_aa: CASSRQGPSNYGYTF
cdr3_nt: TGTGCCAGCAGTCGACAGGGGCCGTCTAACTATGGCTACACCTTC

clone_size: -
v_call: TRBV5-1
j_call: TRBJ2-5
d_call: TRBD2
cdr3_aa: CASSLADNRGAQYF
cdr3_nt: TGCGCCAGCAGCTTGGCCGATAATCGGGGGGCCCAGTACTTC

clone_size: once
v_call: TRBV18
j_call: TRBJ1-2
d_call: -
cdr3_aa: CASSQTIGTADGYTF
cdr3_nt: TGTGCCAGCTCACAGACCATAGGTACCGCGGACGGCTACACCTTC

clone_size: -
v_call: TRBV5-1
j_call: TRBJ2-7
d_call: -
cdr3_aa: CASSLWHGGESYEQYF
cdr3_nt: TGCGCCAGCAGCCTATGGCACGGGGGAGAATCCTACGAGCAGTACTTC

clone_size: -
v_call: TRBV19
j_call: TRBJ1-5
d_call: TRBD1
cdr3_aa: CASATGAYSNQPQHF
cdr3_nt: TGTGCCTCAGCGACAGGGGCCTATAGCAATCAGCCCCAGCATTTT

clone_size: -
v_call: TRBV2
j_call: TRBJ2-1
d_call: TRBD2
cdr3_aa: CASSEMVAGGEQFF
cdr3_nt: TGTGCCAGCAGTGAAATGGTAGCGGGAGGTGAGCAGTTCTTC

clone_size: -
v_call: TRBV11-1
j_call: TRBJ2-7
d_call: TRBD1
cdr3_aa: CASSPPPGQTKQQYF
cdr3_nt: TGTGCCAGCAGCCCCCCCCCGGGACAGACAAAACAGCAGTACTTC

clone_size: few
v_call: TRBV6-5
j_call: TRBJ1-6
d_call: TRBD1
cdr3_aa: CASSNRGRQYVPLHF
cdr3_nt: TGTGCCAGCAGTAATAGGGGGCGCCAGTATGTGCCCCTCCACTTT

clone_size: -
v_call: TRBV7-8
j_call: TRBJ2-3
d_call: TRBD2
cdr3_aa: CASSPWTSGGTDTQYF
cdr3_nt: TGTGCCAGCAGCCCCTGGACTAGCGGGGGCACAGATACGCAGTATTTT

clone_size: -
v_call: TRBV7-7
j_call: TRBJ2-1
d_call: -
cdr3_aa: CASSLNTGNEQFF
cdr3_nt: TGTGCCAGCAGCTTAAACACCGGTAATGAGCAGTTCTTC

clone_size: once
v_call: TRBV2
j_call: TRBJ2-7
d_call: TRBD1
cdr3_aa: CASSVTQGVYEQYF
cdr3_nt: TGTGCCAGCAGTGTCACTCAGGGGGTCTACGAGCAGTACTTC

clone_size: -
v_call: TRBV7-6
j_call: TRBJ2-1
d_call: TRBD2
cdr3_aa: CASSRGLAGEREQFF
cdr3_nt: TGTGCCAGCAGCCGGGGACTAGCGGGAGAACGGGAGCAGTTCTTC

clone_size: -
v_call: TRBV27
j_call: TRBJ2-7
d_call: TRBD1
cdr3_aa: CASSLSGQKGYEQYF
cdr3_nt: TGTGCCAGCAGTTTATCGGGACAGAAGGGGTACGAGCAGTACTTC

clone_size: -
v_call: TRBV2
j_call: TRBJ1-6
d_call: -
cdr3_aa: CASSANRENSPLHF
cdr3_nt: TGTGCCAGCAGTGCGAACAGGGAGAATTCACCCCTCCACTTT

clone_size: -
v_call: TRBV5-8
j_call: TRBJ1-1
d_call: -
cdr3_aa: CASSPGQRTFF
cdr3_nt: TGTGCCAGCAGCCCCGGACAGAGAACTTTCTTT

clone_size: -
v_call: TRBV18
j_call: TRBJ2-1
d_call: TRBD2
cdr3_aa: CASALAGALNEQFF
cdr3_nt: TGTGCCAGCGCCCTAGCGGGGGCTTTAAATGAGCAGTTCTTC

clone_size: -
v_call: TRBV12-2
j_call: TRBJ1-5
d_call: -
cdr3_aa: CASRLGGVTRQPQHF
cdr3_nt: TGTGCAAGTCGCTTAGGGGGGGTAACGCGACAGCCCCAGCATTTT

clone_size: -
v_call: TRBV28
j_call: TRBJ1-3
d_call: -
cdr3_aa: CASSLAGGSGNTIYF
cdr3_nt: TGTGCCAGCAGTTTAGCCGGGGGTTCTGGAAACACCATATATTTT

clone_size: -
v_call: TRBV5-4
j_call: TRBJ2-7
d_call: TRBD1
cdr3_aa: CASTRTGYNEQYF
cdr3_nt: TGTGCCAGCACCCGGACAGGGTACAACGAGCAGTACTTC

clone_size: -
v_call: TRBV11-2
j_call: TRBJ2-5
d_call: -
cdr3_aa: CASSPVSGLFETQYF
cdr3_nt: TGTGCCAGCAGCCCCGTCAGCGGCCTATTTGAGACCCAGTACTTC

clone_size: -
v_call: TRBV7-9
j_call: TRBJ1-2
d_call: TRBD1
cdr3_aa: CASSPRDSYGYTF
cdr3_nt: TGTGCCAGCAGCCCCCGGGACAGCTATGGCTACACCTTC

clone_size: once
v_call: TRBV5-1
j_call: TRBJ1-2
d_call: -
cdr3_aa: CASSLGENYGYTF
cdr3_nt: TGCGCCAGCAGCTTGGGAGAAAACTATGGCTACACCTTC

clone_size: -
v_call: TRBV7-9
j_call: TRBJ1-3
d_call: -
cdr3_aa: CASSTNSLLGNTIYF
cdr3_nt: TGTGCCAGCAGCACCAATTCTCTCCTTGGAAACACCATATATTTT

clone_size: -
v_call: TRBV6-5
j_call: TRBJ1-5
d_call: -
cdr3_aa: CASSYREGNQPQHF
cdr3_nt: TGTGCCAGCAGTTACAGGGAGGGCAATCAGCCCCAGCATTTT

clone_size: -
v_call: TRBV29-1
j_call: TRBJ2-1
d_call: TRBD1
cdr3_aa: CSVDNPRQGDNEQFF
cdr3_nt: TGCAGCGTTGATAATCCCCGACAGGGGGACAATGAGCAGTTCTTC

clone_size: -
v_call: TRBV7-9
j_call: TRBJ1-5
d_call: -
cdr3_aa: CASSQTGFQPQHF
cdr3_nt: TGTGCCAGCAGCCAAACAGGGTTCCAGCCCCAGCATTTT

clone_size: few
v_call: TRBV10-1
j_call: TRBJ2-7
d_call: TRBD1
cdr3_aa: CASSALSGQGSYEQYF
cdr3_nt: TGCGCCAGCAGTGCACTCTCGGGACAGGGCTCCTACGAGCAGTACTTC

clone_size: -
v_call: TRBV10-3
j_call: TRBJ2-2
d_call: -
cdr3_aa: CAISESPGSGELFF
cdr3_nt: TGTGCCATCAGTGAGTCCCCCGGATCCGGGGAGCTGTTTTTT

clone_size: -
v_call: TRBV15
j_call: TRBJ2-2
d_call: TRBD1
cdr3_aa: CATSRDRGQDGELFF
cdr3_nt: TGTGCCACCAGCAGAGACAGGGGGCAGGACGGGGAGCTGTTTTTT

clone_size: -
v_call: TRBV30
j_call: TRBJ2-5
d_call: TRBD1
cdr3_aa: CAWTSQGIGETQYF
cdr3_nt: TGTGCCTGGACCTCACAGGGGATTGGGGAGACCCAGTACTTC

clone_size: -
v_call: TRBV5-1
j_call: TRBJ2-1
d_call: -
cdr3_aa: CASSLAGLDNEQFF
cdr3_nt: TGCGCCAGCAGCTTGGCTGGACTTGACAATGAGCAGTTCTTC

clone_size: -
v_call: TRBV14
j_call: TRBJ1-4
d_call: -
cdr3_aa: CASSQVPAGRLFF
cdr3_nt: TGTGCCAGCAGCCAAGTCCCGGCAGGGCGACTGTTTTTT

clone_size: -
v_call: TRBV27
j_call: TRBJ1-4
d_call: TRBD1
cdr3_aa: CASSASGGMNEKLFF
cdr3_nt: TGTGCCAGCAGTGCGTCAGGGGGGATGAATGAAAAACTGTTTTTT

clone_size: few
v_call: TRBV4-3
j_call: TRBJ2-7
d_call: -
cdr3_aa: CASSQDFSTGYYEQYF
cdr3_nt: TGCGCCAGCAGCCAAGATTTTAGTACAGGTTACTACGAGCAGTACTTC

clone_size: -
v_call: TRBV5-5
j_call: TRBJ1-1
d_call: -
cdr3_aa: CASSLRQMNTEAFF
cdr3_nt: TGTGCCAGCAGTTTGCGACAGATGAACACTGAAGCTTTCTTT

clone_size: -
v_call: TRBV4-3
j_call: TRBJ2-1
d_call: -
cdr3_aa: CASSQDLGYNEQFF
cdr3_nt: TGCGCCAGCAGCCAAGATCTGGGATACAATGAGCAGTTCTTC

clone_size: -
v_call: TRBV6-5
j_call: TRBJ1-1
d_call: -
cdr3_aa: CASSYSRGVFEAFF
cdr3_nt: TGTGCCAGCAGTTACTCGAGGGGGGTTTTCGAAGCTTTCTTT

clone_size: -
v_call: TRBV7-2
j_call: TRBJ1-2
d_call: TRBD1
cdr3_aa: CASSLSSGTAIYGYTF
cdr3_nt: TGTGCCAGCAGCTTAAGCTCCGGGACAGCCATCTATGGCTACACCTTC

clone_size: -
v_call: TRBV5-4
j_call: TRBJ2-2
d_call: -
cdr3_aa: CASSFYRTSINTGELFF
cdr3_nt: TGTGCCAGCAGCTTCTACAGAACCAGTATTAACACCGGGGAGCTGTTTTTT

clone_size: -
v_call: TRBV7-2
j_call: TRBJ2-5
d_call: -
cdr3_aa: CASSLVKQETQYF
cdr3_nt: TGTGCCAGCAGCTTAGTCAAGCAAGAGACCCAGTACTTC